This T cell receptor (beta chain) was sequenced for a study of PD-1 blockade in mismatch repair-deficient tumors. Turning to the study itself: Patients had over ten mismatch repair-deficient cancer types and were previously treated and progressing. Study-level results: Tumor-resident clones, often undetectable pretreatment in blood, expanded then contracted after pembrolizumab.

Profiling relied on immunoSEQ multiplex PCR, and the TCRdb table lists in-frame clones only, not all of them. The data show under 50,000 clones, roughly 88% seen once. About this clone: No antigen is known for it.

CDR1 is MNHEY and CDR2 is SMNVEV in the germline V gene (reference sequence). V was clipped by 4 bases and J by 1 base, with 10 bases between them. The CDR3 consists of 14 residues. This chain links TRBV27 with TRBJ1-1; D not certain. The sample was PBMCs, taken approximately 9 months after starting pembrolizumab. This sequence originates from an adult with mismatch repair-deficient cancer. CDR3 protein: CASSSGFANTEAFF. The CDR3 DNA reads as TGTGCCAGCAGTTCGGGGTTTGCGAACACTGAAGCTTTCTTT.